The rows below give T cell receptor beta chains drawn from one sample of a study of T cells in tuberculosis. Assay used: immunoSEQ multiplex PCR; TCRdb lists only in-frame clones, some missing. The table shows around 35,000 clones, with about 93% occurring only once. The sequenced sample consisted of PBMCs. These receptors came from a donor between 10 and 35 years old with latent tuberculosis or without tuberculosis infection. Each CDR3 is given without its conserved first and last residue.

V	J	length	CDR3
TRBV10-3	TRBJ2-3	13	AISESAGYADTQY
TRBV7-2	TRBJ2-6	13	ASSAQQAGANVLT
TRBV7-9	TRBJ1-2	10	ASSLQNYGYT
TRBV9	TRBJ1-2	12	ASSRDRGNYGYT
TRBV30	TRBJ1-2	9	AWSPTSGYT
TRBV4-1	TRBJ1-5	14	ASSQGPDRDYQPQH
TRBV6-1	TRBJ2-7	12	ASGRRDGPYEQY
TRBV5-1	TRBJ2-3	15	ASSLLASGGSTDTQY
TRBV4-1	TRBJ2-3	16	ASSQRGGPTSGPDTQY
TRBV10-3	TRBJ2-7	13	AISENVGVSYEQY
TRBV6-4	TRBJ2-2	11	ASSDGDTGELF
TRBV10-3	TRBJ2-1	13	AISDPEEGPHEQF
TRBV6-5	TRBJ2-7	11	ASSPGHGYEQY
TRBV6-6	TRBJ2-7	11	ASSRQPPYEQY
TRBV29-1	TRBJ2-3	12	SVVGGGAVDTQY